These 18 T cell receptor beta chains share one sample of origin, sequenced in a study of T-cell reconstitution after alpha-beta-depleted transplantation in children. Using unique molecular identifiers, the investigators prepared the TCRbeta library. MiXCR, run by TCRdb on the PCR reads, gives a single entry per CDR3 protein. The sample includes roughly 45,000 distinct CDR3 sequences, approximately 8.7% of them seen just once. The sequences come from PBMCs, mostly from graft donor cells, collected 60 days after TCRalphabeta/CD19-depleted stem cell transplant. These receptors came from a male patient aged 2-15 years who had a stem cell transplant for chronic granulomatous disease, so the T cells may come from the graft donor.

The chain has TRBV18 and TRBJ2-1, with D uncertain. CDR1 and CDR2 (germline): KGHSH, LQKENI. The CDR3 is made up of 13 amino acids. The ends were cut back, 0 bases at V and 5 bases at J, with 5 bases in the middle. CDR3 residues: CASSPPPDNEQFF. The DNA for the CDR3 is TGTGCCAGCTCACCACCGCCAGACAATGAGCAGTTCTTC.

This clonotype was seen a few times. The CDR3 DNA follows: TGTGCCAGTAGTTCAGCGGGACGGGGGAACTATGGCTACACCTTC. Residues: CASSSAGRGNYGYTF. The rearrangement joins TRBV19 to TRBJ1-2; the D gene is possibly TRBD1 (5 bases). CDR1 and CDR2 from the germline V gene are LNHDA and SQIVND (reference sequence). This CDR3 comprises 15 residues. The germline V and J ends were trimmed by 5 bases and 2 bases, with 15 bases remaining between them.

This clonotype was picked up many times. CDR3 sequence reads: CASSSLLRQGETQYF. The CDR3, as DNA: TGCGCCAGCAGCTCCTTACTTCGACAGGGAGAGACCCAGTACTTC. The rearrangement uses TRBV5-1 and TRBJ2-5, with 7 nucleotides matching TRBD1. J lost 4 bases, V lost 3 bases, and 9 bases had no gene match. The length of the CDR3 is 15 residues. Germline V gives CDR1 SGHRS, CDR2 YFSETQ.

This clonotype was counted at least ten times. V is TRBV30 and J is TRBJ1-1; no clear D gene. The germline V and J ends were trimmed by 3 bases and 0 bases, with 14 bases remaining between them. The CDR3 loop spans 15 amino acids. Germline V gives CDR1 GTSNPN, CDR2 SVGIG (reference sequence). DNA of the CDR3: TGTGCCTGGAGACTTCCGGGCTGGTTGAACACTGAAGCTTTCTTT. This translates into CAWRLPGWLNTEAFF.

In its sample, this clonotype was seen a few times. The rearrangement links TRBV20-1 to TRBJ1-6, with no clear D. From germline, CDR1 is DFQATT and CDR2 SNEGSKA (reference sequence). CDR3 length equals 13 residues. The ends were cut back, 1 base at V and 5 bases at J, with 6 bases in the middle. In DNA form, the CDR3 reads TGCAGTGCTAGAGTCGACAATAATTCACCCCTCCACTTT. Translated: CSARVDNNSPLHF.

This clonotype showed up just a few times. The V gene is TRBV5-1, the J gene TRBJ2-7, with 7 bases fitting TRBD1. J was trimmed by 1 base and V by 3 bases; bases with no gene match: 7. This CDR3 region has 15 residues. The germline V gene encodes CDR1 SGHRS and CDR2 YFSETQ. The CDR3 nucleotides read TGCGCCAGCAGCTCAACGACAGGGAGTTCCTACGAGCAGTACTTC. The encoded protein is CASSSTTGSSYEQYF.

In its sample, this clonotype was seen many times. The chain joins TRBV9 to TRBJ2-1; possible D gene TRBD2, 5 bases. Per germline, CDR1 SGDLS and CDR2 YYNGEE. The V gene lost 3 bases and the J gene lost 4 bases, with 14 bases spanning the gap. This CDR3 contains 15 residues. CDR3 sequence (DNA): TGTGCCAGCAGCGCCCGGGGAGAAGGGTACAATGAGCAGTTCTTC. Translated, it gives CASSARGEGYNEQFF.

Ten or more counts support this clonotype. The chain combines TRBV12-3 or TRBV12-4 with TRBJ2-3; 7 nucleotides line up with TRBD2. With V trimmed by 0 bases and J by 4 bases, 4 bases remained unmatched. The CDR3 is 15 residues long. In nucleotides, the CDR3 is TGTGCCAGCAGTTTAGCGGCGGGAGATTCAGATACGCAGTATTTT. It specifies CASSLAAGDSDTQYF.

The chain is built from TRBV6-6 and TRBJ1-2; no reliable D call. This CDR3 spans 12 amino acids. Germline-derived CDR1 and CDR2 are MNHNY and SVGAGI (reference sequence). Trimming pared 6 bases from V and 9 bases from J, leaving 14 bases between. The chain's CDR3 is CASRPGSWSYTF. CDR3 in DNA: TGTGCCAGCAGGCCGGGGAGCTGGAGCTACACCTTC.

This clonotype was seen at least ten times. The V call is TRBV2, the J call TRBJ2-1; 7 bases agree with TRBD2. Trimming took 6 bases from V and 0 from J; bases not matched to a gene: 2. The CDR3 has 14 amino acids. CDR1 and CDR2 from the germline V gene are SNHLY and FYNNEI. The CDR3 coding sequence is TGTGCCAGCAGCTGGACTAGCTCCTACAATGAGCAGTTCTTC. Its translation: CASSWTSSYNEQFF.

In regard to this clonotype: At one of its ends the junction is not consistent with the germline gene, which may arise from a read error. The chain joins TRBV20-1 to TRBJ2-5; 7 bases match TRBD1. Germline assignment: CDR1 DFQATT and CDR2 SNEGSKA (reference sequence). The CDR3 loop spans 15 amino acids. DNA for the CDR3: TGCATTGCTGGACAGGCGCCGGGCGGGTTTGGGACCCAGTACTTC. This translates into CIAGQAPGGFGTQYF.

The genes are TRBV24-1 and TRBJ2-5; D is possibly TRBD2 (6 bases). The CDR3 consists of 13 residues. Germline CDR1 KGHDR, CDR2 SFDVKD. V gave up 3 bases and J gave up 5 bases, with 9 bases separating them. The CDR3 spells CATSDDSGETQYF. The CDR3 nucleotides read TGTGCCACCAGTGATGACAGCGGGGAGACCCAGTACTTC.

This clonotype showed up many times. The chain links TRBV20-1 to TRBJ2-7; D unresolved. Germline V gene sequence: CDR1 DFQATT, CDR2 SNEGSKA (reference sequence). V dropped 1 base and J dropped 6 bases, with 13 bases sitting between them. The CDR3 is 13 residues long. The chain's CDR3 is CSARGRWGGEQYF. In DNA, the CDR3 is TGCAGTGCTAGAGGGCGGTGGGGTGGCGAGCAGTACTTC.

The J gene is TRBJ1-2, the V gene TRBV3-1; a possible D gene is TRBD1 (5 bases). CDR1 LGHDT and CDR2 YNNKEL come from the germline V gene (reference sequence). Between the trimmed V and J ends, which lost 0 bases and 7 bases, there was a span of 12 bases. The CDR3 runs to 14 residues. The DNA for the CDR3 is TGTGCCAGCAGCCAAGAGTGGGGGAAGCGTGGCTACACCTTC. This codes for CASSQEWGKRGYTF.

This clonotype was recorded many times. The chain employs TRBV27 and TRBJ1-2; D ambiguous. The V end lost 3 bases, the J end lost 3 bases, and 11 bases lay between the germline ends. Germline values: CDR1 MNHEY, CDR2 SMNVEV (reference sequence). CDR3 size: 14 residues. The CDR3 DNA reads TGTGCCAGCAGTTTTGGGCTAGGGTACTATGGCTACACCTTC. Its protein is CASSFGLGYYGYTF.

This clonotype was observed many times. The rearrangement joins TRBV6-5 to TRBJ2-1; 11 bases are a match to TRBD1. CDR1 and CDR2 (germline): MNHEY, SVGAGI. V dropped 4 bases and J dropped 6; count of bases not matched to a gene: 5. The CDR3 has 15 amino acids. CDR3 in DNA: TGTGCCAGCAGTTCGGACAGGGGGCCGGTCAATGAGCAGTTCTTC. Protein: CASSSDRGPVNEQFF.

In its sample, this clonotype was seen many times. The chain is built from TRBV6-5 and TRBJ1-4; tentatively, D is TRBD1 (5 bases). Deletions cut 2 bases from V and 7 bases from J, with 11 bases between. The CDR3 runs to 14 residues. Germline loops: CDR1 MNHEY, CDR2 SVGAGI. The CDR3 DNA reads as TGTGCCAGCAGTTACGGGCTTAGGGGTGAAAAACTGTTTTTT. It is translated as CASSYGLRGEKLFF.

This clonotype was found many times. This sequence joins TRBV10-3 and TRBJ2-7; the D call may be TRBD1 or TRBD2 (5 bases each). The CDR3 sequence is 12 residues long. Germline values: CDR1 ENHRY, CDR2 SYGVKD. The V end lost 8 bases, the J end lost 2 bases, and 10 bases lay between the germline ends. The CDR3 DNA follows: TGTGCCATCGGTAAGGGACCCTACGAGCAGTACTTC. Translated, it gives CAIGKGPYEQYF.